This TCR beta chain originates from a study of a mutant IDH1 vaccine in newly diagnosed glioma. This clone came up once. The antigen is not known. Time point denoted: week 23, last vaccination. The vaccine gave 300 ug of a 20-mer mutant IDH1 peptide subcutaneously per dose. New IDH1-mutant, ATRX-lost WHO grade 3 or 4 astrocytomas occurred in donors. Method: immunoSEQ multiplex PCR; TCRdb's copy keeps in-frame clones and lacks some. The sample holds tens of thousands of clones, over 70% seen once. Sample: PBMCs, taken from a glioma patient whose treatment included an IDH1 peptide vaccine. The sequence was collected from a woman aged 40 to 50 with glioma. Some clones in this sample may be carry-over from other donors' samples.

Written as DNA, the CDR3 is TGCGCCAGCAGCTTGGTTCCAGGCGACTCCTACGAGCAGTACTTC. Translation: CASSLVPGDSYEQYF. V usage is TRBV5-1 and J usage is TRBJ2-7, with D unclear. The V end was cut by 0 bases, the J end by 0 bases, with 10 bases between. CDR1 is SGHRS and CDR2 is YFSETQ in the germline V gene. CDR3 size: 15 residues.